This is a list of T cell receptor beta chains from one sample in a study of blood T cell repertoires in COVID-19. Sequenced by immunoSEQ multiplex PCR; TCRdb stores in-frame clones only, minus some. The sample comprises 95,000 to 110,000 clones, about 91% of which are singletons, and under 7% rests with the top ten. The specimen sequenced was peripheral blood. These receptors came from a middle-aged man with active or convalescent COVID-19. The CDR3 runs from the conserved cysteine through the conserved F or W. Fields, in order: J gene, clone size, V gene, D gene, CDR3 DNA, CDR3 protein. D genes are given only for firm matches. A clone size is listed for some rows: how often the clone was seen (once, few, many), or a class if it is expanded.

TRBJ2-1 | once | TRBV3-1/TRBV3-2 | TRBD2 | TGTGCCAGCAGCCACAGCGGGGGATACAATGAGCAGTTCTTC | CASSHSGGYNEQFF
TRBJ2-7 | . | TRBV4-3 | . | TGCGCCAGCAGCACTAACAGGGTAGCATCTTCCGAGCAGTACTTC | CASSTNRVASSEQYF
TRBJ2-1 | . | TRBV5-1 | TRBD1 | TGCGCCAGCAGCACGGGACAGGGGTTCAATGAGCAGTTCTTC | CASSTGQGFNEQFF
TRBJ2-1 | . | TRBV27 | TRBD2 | TGTGCCAGCAGCAAACTAGCGGGAGTAGGCAATGAGCAGTTCTTC | CASSKLAGVGNEQFF
TRBJ2-1 | . | TRBV6-6 | TRBD2 | TGTGCCAGCAGTTACTCTAGCGGGGCATTCAATGAGCAGTTCTTC | CASSYSSGAFNEQFF
TRBJ2-2 | . | TRBV4-1 | . | TGCGCCAGCAGCCGTGGGGGGAAGAACACCGGGGAGCTGTTTTTT | CASSRGGKNTGELFF
TRBJ2-1 | . | TRBV19 | TRBD2 | TGTGCCAGTAGTACCCCGGGAGGCCCCCCGGGGAATGAGCAGTTCTTC | CASSTPGGPPGNEQFF
TRBJ1-4 | . | TRBV9 | . | TGTGCCAGCAGCTTCGACGGAGCTTCTAATGAAAAACTGTTTTTT | CASSFDGASNEKLFF
TRBJ2-7 | . | TRBV5-6 | TRBD1 | TGTGCCAGCAGCGGTTTACAGGACAGGGGAGCCCCGTCGTACTTC | CASSGLQDRGAPSYF
TRBJ2-1 | . | TRBV11-3 | TRBD2 | TGTGCCAGCAGCACAGGGACTAGCGGGATCGGGGATGAGCAGTTCTTC | CASSTGTSGIGDEQFF
TRBJ1-1 | . | TRBV6-5 | . | TGTGCCAGCAGTCCCCCGGCTGGGGGGGTTCCAGCTTTCTTT | CASSPPAGGVPAFF
TRBJ1-4 | . | TRBV28 | . | TGTGCCAGCAGTGTAACGGCCATTGGGAGTGAAAAACTGTTTTTT | CASSVTAIGSEKLFF
TRBJ2-5 | . | TRBV11-2 | TRBD1 | TGTGCCAGCAGCTTAGATACAAGGACAGGGAAAGAGACCCAGTACTTC | CASSLDTRTGKETQYF
TRBJ1-6 | . | TRBV6-6 | . | TGTGCCAGCAGTCCCTTGAGGGGGGGAAATTCACCCCTCCACTTT | CASSPLRGGNSPLHF
TRBJ2-7 | . | TRBV29-1 | . | TGCAGCGTTGACCGTCAGGGGTCCTACGAGCAGTACTTC | CSVDRQGSYEQYF
TRBJ2-1 | once | TRBV11-3 | . | TGTGCCAGCAGCTTAAATAGAAGAGGGGAGCAGTTCTTC | CASSLNRRGEQFF
TRBJ2-7 | once | TRBV5-6 | . | TGTGCCAGCAGCTTGAAGACAGGATTCTACGAGCAGTACTTC | CASSLKTGFYEQYF
TRBJ2-1 | once | TRBV5-1 | . | TGCGCCAGCAGCTTGGTCTTAAATAACAATGAGCAGTTCTTC | CASSLVLNNNEQFF
TRBJ2-2 | . | TRBV5-1 | TRBD2 | TGCGCCAGCAGCTTGGGACTAGCGGGCGCGAACACCGGGGAGCTGTTTTTT | CASSLGLAGANTGELFF
TRBJ2-3 | . | TRBV19 | TRBD2 | TGTGCCAGTACCGAATTCCACGGGGGGGTCGGCACAGATACGCAGTATTTT | CASTEFHGGVGTDTQYF
TRBJ1-5 | . | TRBV14 | . | TGTGCCAGCAGCCAATCAGGGCTCGGTCAGCCCCAGCATTTT | CASSQSGLGQPQHF
TRBJ1-1 | . | TRBV19 | . | TGTGCCAGTAGTATTGGGCAGGTCACTGAAGCTTTCTTT | CASSIGQVTEAFF
TRBJ2-1 | . | TRBV14 | . | TGTGCCAGCAGCCAGGATCCGGGTTACAATGAGCAGTTCTTC | CASSQDPGYNEQFF
TRBJ2-5 | few | TRBV30 | . | TGTGCCTGGAATCACGTCGGAGAGACCCAGTACTTC | CAWNHVGETQYF
TRBJ2-1 | . | TRBV6-4 | TRBD2 | TGTGCCAGCAGTGACGAAGCGGGAGAGACGAATGAGCAGTTCTTC | CASSDEAGETNEQFF
TRBJ1-1 | . | TRBV28 | . | TGTGCCAGCAGTTTATTAGAAGTGAACACTGAAGCTTTCTTT | CASSLLEVNTEAFF
TRBJ1-1 | . | TRBV20-1 | . | TGCAGTGCTAGTCCAGGATGGCTCACTTTATCTACTGAAGCTTTCTTT | CSASPGWLTLSTEAFF
TRBJ2-3 | once | TRBV5-1 | TRBD2 | TGCGCCAGCAGCGTGGGACTAGCGGGAGGGACACACAATACGCAGTATTTT | CASSVGLAGGTHNTQYF
TRBJ2-3 | . | TRBV3-1/TRBV3-2 | TRBD1 | TGTGCCAGCAGCCCAGCCGACAGGGGGCGTCTTGGCACAGATACGCAGTATTTT | CASSPADRGRLGTDTQYF
TRBJ2-7 | . | TRBV27 | TRBD2 | TGTGCCAGCAGTTTAAGGGAGGGATACTACGAGCAGTACTTC | CASSLREGYYEQYF
TRBJ1-1 | . | TRBV10-1 | . | TGCGCCAGCAGTGGTATGAACACTGAAGCTTTCTTT | CASSGMNTEAFF
TRBJ2-3 | . | TRBV28 | TRBD1 | TGTGCCAGCAGTGTTGGACAGGCTCTATTAAGCACAGATACGCAGTATTTT | CASSVGQALLSTDTQYF
TRBJ2-5 | few | TRBV3-1/TRBV3-2 | TRBD2 | TGTGCCAGCAGCCAAAATGGCGGGAGGGAGGTTCAGGAGACCCAGTACTTC | CASSQNGGREVQETQYF
TRBJ1-5 | few | TRBV30 | . | TGTGCCTGGAGTTCGGCAGGGGAGCAGCCCCAGCATTTT | CAWSSAGEQPQHF
TRBJ1-5 | . | TRBV19 | . | TGTGCCAGTAAGGAGGGGATGACTTATAGCAATCAGCCCCAGCATTTT | CASKEGMTYSNQPQHF
TRBJ1-1 | few | TRBV10-3 | TRBD1 | TGTGCCATCGTCTCGGCAGGGGGGAACACTGAAGCTTTCTTT | CAIVSAGGNTEAFF
TRBJ2-7 | . | TRBV15 | . | TGTGCCACCAGCACTTCCTACGAGCAGTACTTC | CATSTSYEQYF
TRBJ1-4 | . | TRBV5-6 | . | TGTGCCAGCAGCTTGGCGGTGGGCGCGGGAAAACTGTTTTTT | CASSLAVGAGKLFF
TRBJ2-1 | . | TRBV29-1 | . | TGCAGCGTTGCGGGGGATTCCTACAATGAGCAGTTCTTC | CSVAGDSYNEQFF
TRBJ2-5 | . | TRBV24-1 | . | TGTGCCACCAGTCTAGGGGGCCAAGAGACCCAGTACTTC | CATSLGGQETQYF
TRBJ1-2 | . | TRBV28 | . | TGTGCCAGCAGACCACCCCCCCCGGGTTATGGCTACACCTTC | CASRPPPPGYGYTF
TRBJ1-5 | . | TRBV27 | . | TGTGCCAGCAGTGCAGGGGTACGCAATCAGCCCCAGCATTTT | CASSAGVRNQPQHF